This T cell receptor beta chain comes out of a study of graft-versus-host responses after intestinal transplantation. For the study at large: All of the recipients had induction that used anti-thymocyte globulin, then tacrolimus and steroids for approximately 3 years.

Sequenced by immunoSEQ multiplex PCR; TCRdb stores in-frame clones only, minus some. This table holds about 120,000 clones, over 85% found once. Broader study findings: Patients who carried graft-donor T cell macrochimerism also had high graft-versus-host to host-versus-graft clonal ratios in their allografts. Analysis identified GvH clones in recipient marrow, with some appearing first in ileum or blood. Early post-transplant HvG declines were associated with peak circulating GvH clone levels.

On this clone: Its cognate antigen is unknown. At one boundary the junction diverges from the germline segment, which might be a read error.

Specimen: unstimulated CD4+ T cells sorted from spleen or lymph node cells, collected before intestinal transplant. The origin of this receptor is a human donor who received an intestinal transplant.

CDR3 nucleotides: TGTGCCAGCAGCTTACGTAGTGGGGAAAGCAGAGATACGCAGTATTTT. Amino acid sequence: CASSLRSGESRDTQYF. V usage is TRBV11-3 and J usage is TRBJ2-3; D is uncertain. The CDR3 is 16 amino acids. Germline CDR1 and CDR2: SGHNT and YENEEA.